This T cell receptor (beta chain) originates from a study of OX40 agonist ivuxolimab in advanced cancers. Here immunoSEQ multiplex PCR was the method, and the copy in TCRdb shows in-frame clones only, minus some. The table includes 70,000 or so clones, around 87% detected once. CDR3 length: 15 residues. Germline-derived CDR1 and CDR2 are MDHEN and SYDVKM. V was shortened by 5 bases and J by 2 bases, with 15 bases between the two germline ends. The sequence was obtained from an adult with an advanced solid tumor such as melanoma, head and neck, liver or kidney cancer. The chain employs TRBV28 and TRBJ1-2, with TRBD1 as a possible D gene (6 bases). Source: CD4+ or CD8+ T cells sorted from blood, taken in a trial of the OX40 agonist ivuxolimab. CDR3 DNA sequence: TGTGCCAGCAGTACCTCTCAGGGACAAAACTATGGCTACACCTTC. Protein: CASSTSQGQNYGYTF.